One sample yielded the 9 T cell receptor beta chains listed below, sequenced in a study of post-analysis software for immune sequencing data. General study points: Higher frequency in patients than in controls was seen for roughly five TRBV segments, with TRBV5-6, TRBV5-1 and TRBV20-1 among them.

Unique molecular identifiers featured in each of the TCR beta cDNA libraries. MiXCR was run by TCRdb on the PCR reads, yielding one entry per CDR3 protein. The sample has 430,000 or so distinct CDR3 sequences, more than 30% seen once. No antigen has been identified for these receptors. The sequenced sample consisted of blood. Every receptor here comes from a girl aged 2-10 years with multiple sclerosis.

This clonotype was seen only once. The CDR3 coding sequence is TGTGCCAGCAGCCCATTGAGGGGCCTGAACACTGAAGCTTTCTTT. It codes for CASSPLRGLNTEAFF. V is TRBV5-8 and J is TRBJ1-1, with a possible D match to TRBD1 (5 bases). The CDR3 totals 15 residues. Trimming cost V 4 bases and J 0 bases, with 13 bases left between them. Germline loops: CDR1 SGHTS, CDR2 YDEGEE.

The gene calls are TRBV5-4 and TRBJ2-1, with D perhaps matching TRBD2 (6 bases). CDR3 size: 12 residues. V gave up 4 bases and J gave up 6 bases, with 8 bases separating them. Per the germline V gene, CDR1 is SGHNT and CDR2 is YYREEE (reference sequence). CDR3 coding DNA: TGTGCCAGCAGCGGGGGGTCCAATGAGCAGTTCTTC. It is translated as CASSGGSNEQFF.

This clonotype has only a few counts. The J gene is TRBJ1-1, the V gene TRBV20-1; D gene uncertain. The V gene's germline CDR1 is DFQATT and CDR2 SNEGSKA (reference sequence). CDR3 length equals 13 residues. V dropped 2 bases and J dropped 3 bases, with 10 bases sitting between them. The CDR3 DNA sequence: TGCAGTGCTAGACCTCTATTGTACACTGAAGCTTTCTTT. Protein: CSARPLLYTEAFF.

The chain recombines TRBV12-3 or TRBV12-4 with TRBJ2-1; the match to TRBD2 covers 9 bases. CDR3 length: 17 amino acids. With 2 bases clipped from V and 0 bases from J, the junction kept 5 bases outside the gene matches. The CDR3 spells CASSLNLAGTSYNEQFF. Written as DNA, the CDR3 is TGTGCCAGCAGTTTAAACCTAGCGGGAACCTCCTACAATGAGCAGTTCTTC.

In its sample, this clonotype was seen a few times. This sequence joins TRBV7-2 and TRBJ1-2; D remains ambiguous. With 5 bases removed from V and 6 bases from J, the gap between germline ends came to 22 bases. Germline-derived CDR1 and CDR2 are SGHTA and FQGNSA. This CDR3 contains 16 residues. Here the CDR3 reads CASSPSYGGFADGYTF. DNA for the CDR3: TGTGCCAGCAGCCCTTCATACGGAGGGTTCGCCGATGGCTACACCTTC.

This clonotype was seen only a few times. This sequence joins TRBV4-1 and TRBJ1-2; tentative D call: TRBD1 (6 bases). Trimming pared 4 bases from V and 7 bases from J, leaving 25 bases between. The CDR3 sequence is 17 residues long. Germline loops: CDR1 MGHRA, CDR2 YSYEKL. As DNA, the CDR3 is TGCGCCAGCAGCCCATTCGGGGGGGCGCTTGCGTTTAGTGGCTACACCTTC. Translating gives CASSPFGGALAFSGYTF.

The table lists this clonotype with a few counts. The CDR3 DNA reads as TGTGCCAGCAGCAGGCAGACCGGGACAGCAACCTACGAGCAGTACTTC. Its protein is CASSRQTGTATYEQYF. This chain uses TRBV9 with TRBJ2-7; 7 positions match TRBD1. V gave up 4 bases and J gave up 2 bases; unmatched junction bases: 12. CDR3 length equals 16 residues. The germline gives CDR1 SGDLS, CDR2 YYNGEE. The variable domain in full, completed from reference TRBV9 and TRBJ2-7, reads DSGVTQTPKHLITATGQRVTLRCSPRSGDLSVYWYQQSLDQGLQFLIQYYNGEERAKGNILERFSAQQFPDLHSELNLSSLELGDSALYFCASSRQTGTATYEQYFGPGTRLTVT.

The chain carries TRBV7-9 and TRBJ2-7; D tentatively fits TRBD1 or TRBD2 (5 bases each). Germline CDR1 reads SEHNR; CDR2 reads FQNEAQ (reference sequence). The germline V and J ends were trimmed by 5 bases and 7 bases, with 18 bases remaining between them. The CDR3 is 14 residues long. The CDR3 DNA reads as TGTGCCAGCAGCCTTAGTGGGGCCTCGGGAGAGCAGTACTTC. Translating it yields CASSLSGASGEQYF.

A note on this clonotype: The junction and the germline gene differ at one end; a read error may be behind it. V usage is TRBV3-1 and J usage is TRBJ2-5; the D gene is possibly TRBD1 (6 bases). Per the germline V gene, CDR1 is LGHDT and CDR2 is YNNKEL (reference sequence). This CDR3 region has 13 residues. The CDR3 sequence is CATKTGLQETRYF. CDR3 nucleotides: TGTGCCACTAAAACAGGGCTGCAAGAGACCCGGTACTTC.